These T cell receptor beta chains were read from a single sample in a study of blood T cell repertoires in COVID-19. TCRdb keeps only in-frame clones here, not all; method: immunoSEQ multiplex PCR. Of fewer than 85,000 clones in the sample, 70% to 90% were seen once. Sequenced: peripheral blood. All receptors come from a man between 45 and 60 years old with active COVID-19. The conserved cysteine and the conserved F or W are not part of the CDR3 here. For some rows the clone size is stated as once, few or many, or as a class when expanded; others skip it.

V gene: TRBV27; CDR3 length: 16; clone size: -; J gene: TRBJ1-2; CDR3 protein: ASRKTPKTGFRGYGYT
V gene: TRBV6-5; CDR3 length: 12; clone size: -; J gene: TRBJ1-5; CDR3 protein: ASRPDRNNQPQH
V gene: TRBV10-3; CDR3 length: 11; clone size: -; J gene: TRBJ2-7; CDR3 protein: AISDPYSYEQY
V gene: TRBV5-4; CDR3 length: 13; clone size: -; J gene: TRBJ2-1; CDR3 protein: ASSLDGGGDNEQF
V gene: TRBV18; CDR3 length: 13; clone size: -; J gene: TRBJ1-5; CDR3 protein: ASSTGPTGVQPQH
V gene: TRBV5-4; CDR3 length: 12; clone size: -; J gene: TRBJ2-7; CDR3 protein: ASSFNRGSYEQY
V gene: TRBV2; CDR3 length: 12; clone size: -; J gene: TRBJ2-2; CDR3 protein: ASRKGKNTGELF
V gene: TRBV6-5; CDR3 length: 13; clone size: once; J gene: TRBJ1-2; CDR3 protein: ASSTGGGGGYGYT
V gene: TRBV5-1; CDR3 length: 11; clone size: -; J gene: TRBJ2-3; CDR3 protein: ASSDLQTDTQY
V gene: TRBV28; CDR3 length: 14; clone size: -; J gene: TRBJ1-1; CDR3 protein: ASSPALTGGVTEAF
V gene: TRBV12-3/TRBV12-4; CDR3 length: 10; clone size: -; J gene: TRBJ1-2; CDR3 protein: ASTDRAYGYT
V gene: TRBV15; CDR3 length: 14; clone size: once; J gene: TRBJ1-4; CDR3 protein: ATSRGFGQEDEKLF
V gene: TRBV15; CDR3 length: 13; clone size: once; J gene: TRBJ1-4; CDR3 protein: ATSGASRGVEKLF
V gene: TRBV6-5; CDR3 length: 12; clone size: -; J gene: TRBJ1-1; CDR3 protein: ASGPGQTNTEAF
V gene: TRBV4-2; CDR3 length: 15; clone size: once; J gene: TRBJ2-7; CDR3 protein: ASSQATGQGGFREQY
V gene: TRBV7-8; CDR3 length: 15; clone size: -; J gene: TRBJ1-5; CDR3 protein: ASSLAPNRQGGQPQH
V gene: TRBV5-1; CDR3 length: 11; clone size: -; J gene: TRBJ1-1; CDR3 protein: ASSPTGNTEAF
V gene: TRBV15; CDR3 length: 12; clone size: -; J gene: TRBJ2-7; CDR3 protein: ATSRDRLSYEQY
V gene: TRBV7-8; CDR3 length: 13; clone size: -; J gene: TRBJ2-7; CDR3 protein: ASSLRRDRDYEQY
V gene: TRBV27; CDR3 length: 19; clone size: -; J gene: TRBJ1-5; CDR3 protein: ASSLPRDRLGQAGPNQPQH
V gene: TRBV4-2; CDR3 length: 15; clone size: -; J gene: TRBJ2-3; CDR3 protein: ASSHGGLAGASDTQY
V gene: TRBV9; CDR3 length: 13; clone size: -; J gene: TRBJ2-7; CDR3 protein: ASSVAPSPSYEQY
V gene: TRBV5-1; CDR3 length: 14; clone size: once; J gene: TRBJ1-1; CDR3 protein: ASSRRDRDLNTEAF
V gene: TRBV12-3/TRBV12-4; CDR3 length: 10; clone size: -; J gene: TRBJ2-7; CDR3 protein: ASSWSEYEQY
V gene: TRBV13; CDR3 length: 12; clone size: -; J gene: TRBJ2-7; CDR3 protein: ASSLGRELPEQY
V gene: TRBV5-4; CDR3 length: 11; clone size: -; J gene: TRBJ1-2; CDR3 protein: ASSYRQEYGYT
V gene: TRBV13; CDR3 length: 11; clone size: -; J gene: TRBJ2-2; CDR3 protein: ASSLGSAGELF